This entry lists 5 T cell receptor beta chains sequenced from one sample in a study of T-cell memory formation after mild COVID-19. TCRdb reprocessed the 5' RACE reads with MiXCR, giving one entry per CDR3 protein. The table has fewer than 650,000 distinct CDR3 sequences, 17% seen once; the top ten hold about 8.1%. Sequencing used PBMCs or a T cell subset sorted from them (not recorded which). The receptors here all came from an adult woman who had mild COVID-19 (a few samples of this study predate the infection). Cell type and time point are not known.

The CDR3 bases are TGTGCCAGCAGCCTTATTATTGGAGCGCGGGGAGTCGATGAGCAGTTCTTC. Translation: CASSLIIGARGVDEQFF. This chain links TRBV7-6 with TRBJ2-1; a possible D gene is TRBD2 (6 bases). The CDR3 is 17 residues long. V lost 5 bases to trimming and J lost 8 bases, with 25 bases between them. From germline, CDR1 is SGHVS and CDR2 FNYEAQ.

V gene TRBV10-3 combines with J gene TRBJ2-5; D gene ambiguous. V lost 6 bases and J lost 2, with 4 bases in between. The CDR3 totals 11 residues. Germline loops: CDR1 ENHRY, CDR2 SYGVKD. The CDR3 DNA reads TGTGCCATCAGCACTCAAGAGACCCAGTACTTC. This sequence encodes CAISTQETQYF.

The sample holds many counts of this clonotype. The rearrangement links TRBV5-1 to TRBJ2-7, with 8 bases lining up with TRBD1. The CDR3 is 14 amino acids. The V and J ends lost 3 bases and 3 bases, in that order; junction bases with no gene match: 5. The germline gives CDR1 SGHRS, CDR2 YFSETQ. In nucleotides, the CDR3 is TGCGCCAGCAGCTCCGGACAGGGCCTCTACGAGCAGTACTTC. Translated: CASSSGQGLYEQYF.

This clonotype was picked up one time. The chain combines TRBV7-2 with TRBJ2-7; D is unresolved. With 5 bases removed from V and 4 bases from J, the gap between germline ends came to 9 bases. Per germline, CDR1 SGHTA and CDR2 FQGNSA. This CDR3 spans 12 amino acids. This CDR3 reads CASSLPEYEQYF. Here the CDR3 DNA reads TGTGCCAGCAGCCTTCCCGAGTACGAGCAGTACTTC.

Only a few counts were recorded for this clonotype. At one end, the junction sequence differs from germline, possibly due to a read error. The rearrangement links TRBV7-9 to TRBJ2-1; 12 bases align to TRBD2. This CDR3 contains 16 residues. From germline, CDR1 is SEHNR and CDR2 FQNEAQ (reference sequence). Here the CDR3 DNA reads TGTGCCAGCAGCCTAGCGGGAGGGCGAACCTACAATGAGCAGTTCTTC. It translates to CASSLAGGRTYNEQFF.